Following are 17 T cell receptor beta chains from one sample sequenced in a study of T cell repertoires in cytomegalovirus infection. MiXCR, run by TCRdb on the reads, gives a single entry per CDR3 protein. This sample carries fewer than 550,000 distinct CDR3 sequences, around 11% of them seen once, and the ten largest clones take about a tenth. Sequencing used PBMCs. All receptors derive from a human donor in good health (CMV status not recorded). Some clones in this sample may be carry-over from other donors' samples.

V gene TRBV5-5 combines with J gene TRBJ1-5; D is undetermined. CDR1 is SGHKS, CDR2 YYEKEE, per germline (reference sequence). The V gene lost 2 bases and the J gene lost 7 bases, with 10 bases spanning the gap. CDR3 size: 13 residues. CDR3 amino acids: CASSLVLHQPQHF. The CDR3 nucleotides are TGTGCCAGCAGCTTAGTCTTACACCAGCCCCAGCATTTT.

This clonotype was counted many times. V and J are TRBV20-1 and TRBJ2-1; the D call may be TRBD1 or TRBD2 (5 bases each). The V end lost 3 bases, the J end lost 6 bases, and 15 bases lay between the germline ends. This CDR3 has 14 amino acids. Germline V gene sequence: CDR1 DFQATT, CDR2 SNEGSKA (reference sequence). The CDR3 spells CSASEGIPRNEQFF. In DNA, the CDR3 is TGCAGTGCTAGCGAGGGGATCCCCCGCAATGAGCAGTTCTTC.

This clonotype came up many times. The CDR3 DNA reads as TGTGCCAGCAGCCATTTCTCGGTCCCGAACACTGAAGCTTTCTTT. Its protein product is CASSHFSVPNTEAFF. The rearrangement joins TRBV3-1 to TRBJ1-1; D ambiguous. V lost 3 bases and J 1 base, leaving 12 bases between the germline ends. Germline V gene sequence: CDR1 LGHDT, CDR2 YNNKEL (reference sequence). The CDR3 spans 15 residues.

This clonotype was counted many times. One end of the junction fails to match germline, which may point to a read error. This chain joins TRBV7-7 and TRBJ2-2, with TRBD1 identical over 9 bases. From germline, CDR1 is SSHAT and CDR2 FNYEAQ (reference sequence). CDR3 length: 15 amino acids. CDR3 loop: CASSSQGADTGELFF. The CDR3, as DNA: TGTGCTAGCAGCTCACAGGGGGCCGACACCGGGGAGCTGTTTTTT.

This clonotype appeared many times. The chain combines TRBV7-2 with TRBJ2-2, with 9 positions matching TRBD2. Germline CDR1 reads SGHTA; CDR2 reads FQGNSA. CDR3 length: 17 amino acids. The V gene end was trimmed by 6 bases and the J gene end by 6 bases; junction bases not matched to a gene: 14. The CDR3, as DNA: TGTGCCAGCAGGGGCCGGGGGCGGGAGGGCCGGGCCGGGGAGCTGTTTTTT. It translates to CASRGRGREGRAGELFF.

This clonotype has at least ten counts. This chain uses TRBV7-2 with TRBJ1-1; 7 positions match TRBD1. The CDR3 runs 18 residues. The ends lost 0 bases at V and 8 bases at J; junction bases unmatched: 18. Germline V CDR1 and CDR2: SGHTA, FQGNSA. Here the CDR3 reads CASSLATAILGGQREAFF. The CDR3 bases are TGTGCCAGCAGCTTAGCCACAGCTATACTCGGGGGACAGAGGGAAGCTTTCTTT.

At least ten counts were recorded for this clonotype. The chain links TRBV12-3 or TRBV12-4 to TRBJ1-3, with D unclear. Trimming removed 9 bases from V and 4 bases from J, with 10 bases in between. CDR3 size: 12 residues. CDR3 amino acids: CASLRSGNTIYF. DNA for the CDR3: TGTGCCAGTCTGCGGAGCGGAAACACCATATATTTT.

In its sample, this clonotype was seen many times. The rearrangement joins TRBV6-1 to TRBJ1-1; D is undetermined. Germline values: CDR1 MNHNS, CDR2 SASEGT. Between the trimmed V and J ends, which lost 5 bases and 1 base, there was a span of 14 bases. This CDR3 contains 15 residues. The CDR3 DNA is TGTGCCAGCAGTTATGCCCTGGACGCGAACACTGAAGCTTTCTTT. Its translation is CASSYALDANTEAFF.

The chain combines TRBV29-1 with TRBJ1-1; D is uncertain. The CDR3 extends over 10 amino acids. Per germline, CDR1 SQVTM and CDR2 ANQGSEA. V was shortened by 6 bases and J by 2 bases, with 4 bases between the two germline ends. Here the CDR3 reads CSVENTEAFF. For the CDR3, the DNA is TGCAGCGTCGAAAACACTGAAGCTTTCTTT. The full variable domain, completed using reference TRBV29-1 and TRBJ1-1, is SAVISQKPSRDICQRGTSLTIQCQVDSQVTMMFWYRQQPGQSLTLIATANQGSEATYESGFVIDKFPISRPNLTFSTLTVSNMSPEDSSIYLCSVENTEAFFGQGTRLTVV.

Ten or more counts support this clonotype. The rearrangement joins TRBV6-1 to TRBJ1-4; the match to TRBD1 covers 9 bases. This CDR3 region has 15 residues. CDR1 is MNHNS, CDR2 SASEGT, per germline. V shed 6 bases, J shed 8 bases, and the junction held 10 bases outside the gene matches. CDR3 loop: CASSGQGRGLEKLFF. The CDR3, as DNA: TGTGCCAGCAGCGGACAGGGGAGAGGTCTGGAAAAACTGTTTTTT.

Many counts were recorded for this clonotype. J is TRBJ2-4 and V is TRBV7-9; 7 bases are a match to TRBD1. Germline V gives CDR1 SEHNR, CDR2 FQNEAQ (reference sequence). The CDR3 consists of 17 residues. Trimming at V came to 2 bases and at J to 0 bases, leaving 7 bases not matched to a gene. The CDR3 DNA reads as TGTGCCAGCAGCTTACAGGGGGACGGACTAGCCAAAAACATTCAGTACTTC. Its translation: CASSLQGDGLAKNIQYF.

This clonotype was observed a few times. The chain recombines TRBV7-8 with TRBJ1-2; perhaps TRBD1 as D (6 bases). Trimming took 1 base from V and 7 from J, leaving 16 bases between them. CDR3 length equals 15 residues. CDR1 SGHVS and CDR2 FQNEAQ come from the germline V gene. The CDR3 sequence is CASSLDGTNGFGYTF. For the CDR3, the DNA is TGTGCCAGCAGCTTAGACGGGACAAATGGTTTTGGCTACACCTTC.

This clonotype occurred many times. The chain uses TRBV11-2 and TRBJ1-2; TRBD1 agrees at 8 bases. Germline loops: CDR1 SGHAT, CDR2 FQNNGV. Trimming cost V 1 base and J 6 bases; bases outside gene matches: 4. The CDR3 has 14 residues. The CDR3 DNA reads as TGTGCCAGCAGCTTAGTAGGGACAGGCGATGGCTACACCTTC. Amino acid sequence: CASSLVGTGDGYTF.

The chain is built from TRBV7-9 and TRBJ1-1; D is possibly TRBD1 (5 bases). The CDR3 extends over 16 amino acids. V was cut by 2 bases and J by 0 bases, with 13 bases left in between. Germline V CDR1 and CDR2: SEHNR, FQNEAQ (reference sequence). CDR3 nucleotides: TGTGCCAGCAGCTTAAATGTAGGAGGGGTGAACACTGAAGCTTTCTTT. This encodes CASSLNVGGVNTEAFF.

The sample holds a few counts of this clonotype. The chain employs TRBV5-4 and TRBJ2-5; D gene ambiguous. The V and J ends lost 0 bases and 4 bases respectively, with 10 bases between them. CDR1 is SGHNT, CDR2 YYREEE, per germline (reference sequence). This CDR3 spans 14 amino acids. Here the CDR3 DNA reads TGTGCCAGCAGCTTGGCCTGGACGGGAGAGACCCAGTACTTC. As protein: CASSLAWTGETQYF.

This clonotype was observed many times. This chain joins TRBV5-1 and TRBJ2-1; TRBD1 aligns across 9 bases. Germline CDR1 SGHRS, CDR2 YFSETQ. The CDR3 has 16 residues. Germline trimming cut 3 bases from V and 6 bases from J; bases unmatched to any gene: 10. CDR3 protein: CASSSTPGQGRNEQFF. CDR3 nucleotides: TGCGCCAGCAGCTCTACCCCGGGACAGGGACGCAATGAGCAGTTCTTC.

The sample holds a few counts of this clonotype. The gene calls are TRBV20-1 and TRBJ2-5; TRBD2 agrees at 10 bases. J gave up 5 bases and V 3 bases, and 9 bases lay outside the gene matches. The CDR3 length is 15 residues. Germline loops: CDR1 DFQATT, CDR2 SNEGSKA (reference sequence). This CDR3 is CSASGLAEGGETQYF. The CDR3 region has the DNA TGCAGTGCTAGTGGACTAGCGGAGGGGGGGGAGACCCAGTACTTC.